The following is a TCR beta chain sequence with its context. The antigen it binds to is not known. Within one base of it there is no much larger clone, and no base qualities were kept. The sample comes from a study of cytomegalovirus exposure and HLA in healthy donors (dated 2017 in TCRdb). About the full investigation: The 700 or so repertoires of the first cohort and the 95 to 150 validation repertoires were produced on the same platform, according to a later analysis. The study combined high-throughput TCR immunosequencing, statistical association of individual TCRs with disease status, and machine learning to predict cytomegalovirus infection status. The study aimed to test whether cataloging public T cell receptors could reveal signatures of past pathogen exposure. Besides the first cohort of roughly 640 subjects, a separate validation cohort made up of 95 to 150 different subjects was used.

Separate from the approximately 700-subject first cohort, the validation cohort of 95 to 150 subjects was the group to which the donors belonged. The germline ends are 16 bases apart after V is trimmed by 5 bases and J by 4 bases. The CDR3 goes from the cysteine to the phenylalanine over 15 residues. This entry keeps only the CDR3 DNA: 45 bases, framed from base 1. The germline V gene (reference sequence) supplies CDR1 SEHNR and CDR2 FQNEAQ. Library creation used the immunoSEQ multiplex PCR assay. Concerning the study's data processing: A statistical classification framework was developed to diagnose cytomegalovirus status using the catalog of TCR beta chain sequences. This is the immuneACCESS table as TCRdb keeps it, with only in-frame sequences that have V and J called. A part of the clones is gone; compared with another copy, unresolved V genes explain less than half, and the rest is unexplained. That table is the source of V, J and clone size, and D and trimming were worked out from the DNA. The sample yields 250,000 or so clones; roughly 89% were counted once. The ten most abundant clones make up 2% to 3% of the sample.

General study outcomes and caveats: Cytomegalovirus status was reported to be diagnosed by the classifier with high specificity and sensitivity in both the original and validation cohorts. Of the cluster scores, 85% to 95% were above 0 in a later analysis, which found that TCRs clustered in the first cohort also tended to co-occur in the 120 or so validation repertoires. Across donors, most TCR sequences were observed very rarely, whereas some public TCRs were present in many individuals. All 120 or so repertoires were used to score co-occurrence in the validation cohort in a later analysis, because that analysis had no HLA typing for the cohort. Three of the identified cytomegalovirus-associated TCR beta chains were confirmed in vitro to be specific for cytomegalovirus antigens. In the study, around 150 TCR beta chains were listed as associated with cytomegalovirus. It was suggested by the authors that the approach could potentially be generalized to other disease states and immunological phenotypes.

The rearrangement combines TRBV7-9 with TRBJ2-3; the D gene cannot be resolved reliably. Source material: PBMCs. This receptor was identified in a man between 18 and 35 years old in good health and CMV-seronegative. The CDR3 sequence is CASSPPRSRADTQYF. The DNA reads TGTGCCAGCAGCCCCCCCCGGTCTCGAGCAGATACGCAGTATTTT.